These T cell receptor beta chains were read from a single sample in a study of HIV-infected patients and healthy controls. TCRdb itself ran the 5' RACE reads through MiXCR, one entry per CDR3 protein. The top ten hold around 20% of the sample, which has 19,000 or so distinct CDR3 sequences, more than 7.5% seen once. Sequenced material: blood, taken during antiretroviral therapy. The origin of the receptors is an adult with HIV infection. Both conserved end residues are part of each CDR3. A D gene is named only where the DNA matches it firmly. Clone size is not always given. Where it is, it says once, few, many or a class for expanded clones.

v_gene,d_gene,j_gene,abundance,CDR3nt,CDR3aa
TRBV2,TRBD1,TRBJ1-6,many,TGTGCCAGCCTGGACAGGGGGCGTTCACCCCTCCACTTT,CASLDRGRSPLHF
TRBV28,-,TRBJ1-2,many,TGTGCCAGTAGACCTCTTAACTATGGCTACACCTTC,CASRPLNYGYTF
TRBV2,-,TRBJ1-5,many,TGTGCCAGCAACCCGAACGGTGTTAATCAGCCCCAGCATTTT,CASNPNGVNQPQHF
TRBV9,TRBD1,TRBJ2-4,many,TGTGCCAGCAGCGTGTCAGGGGGTCTAGCCAAAAACATTCAGTACTTC,CASSVSGGLAKNIQYF
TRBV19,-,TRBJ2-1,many,TGTGCCAGTACCCCGGTTCGTGAGCAGTTCTTC,CASTPVREQFF
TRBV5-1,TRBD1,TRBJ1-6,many,TGCGCCAGCAGCTTGGAGCAGGGGGTGGTCTCCTATAATTCACCCCTCCACTTT,CASSLEQGVVSYNSPLHF
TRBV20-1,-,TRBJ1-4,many,TGCAGTGCTAGTTCCCTTGGGGCAACTAATGAAAAACTGTTTTTT,CSASSLGATNEKLFF
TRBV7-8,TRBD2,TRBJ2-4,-,TGTGCCAGCAGCGCAGCCGGGACTAGCGAGGACATTCAGTACTTC,CASSAAGTSEDIQYF
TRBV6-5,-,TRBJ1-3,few,TGTGCCACCGAATCCGGCTCTGGAAACACCATATATTTT,CATESGSGNTIYF
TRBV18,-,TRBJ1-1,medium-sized,TGTGCCAGCTCACCACCGATTTTAACACTTAACACTGAAGCTTTCTTT,CASSPPILTLNTEAFF
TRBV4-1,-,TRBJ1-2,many,TGCGCCAGCAGCCAAGATATGCGAGGTAACTATGGCTACACCTTC,CASSQDMRGNYGYTF
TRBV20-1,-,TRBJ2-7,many,TGCAGTGCTAGACTAGATATCTACGAGCAGTACTTC,CSARLDIYEQYF
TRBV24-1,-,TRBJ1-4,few,TGTGCCACCAGTGACTCCGCGGGGGCGCGGGAAAAACTGTTTTTT,CATSDSAGAREKLFF
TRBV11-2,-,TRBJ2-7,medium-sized,TGTGCCAGCAGCTTAGAGGTTAGGAGCTCCTACGAGCAGTACTTC,CASSLEVRSSYEQYF
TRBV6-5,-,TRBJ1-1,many,TGTGCCAGCAGTTACTCGGATGGCGTAACTGAAGCTTTCTTT,CASSYSDGVTEAFF
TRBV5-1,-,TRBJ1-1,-,TGCGCCAGCACGGGAGGCACTGAAGCTTTCTTT,CASTGGTEAFF
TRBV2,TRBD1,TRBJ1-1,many,TGTGCCAGCAGTGGCGGACAGGGGGACACTGAAGCTTTCTTT,CASSGGQGDTEAFF
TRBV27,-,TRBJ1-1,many,TGTGCCAGCAGTCCGTCGACCGCAAACACTGAAGCTTTCTTT,CASSPSTANTEAFF
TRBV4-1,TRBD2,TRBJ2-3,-,TGCGCCAGCAACCAAGATATAGCGGGGGGCATCCGGGATACACAGTATTTT,CASNQDIAGGIRDTQYF
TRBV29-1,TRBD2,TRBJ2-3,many,TGCAGCGTTGATACGGGAGGGCCATATACGCAGTATTTT,CSVDTGGPYTQYF
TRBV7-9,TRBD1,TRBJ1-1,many,TGTGCCAGCAGCCGGGACAGGCTGTCGGATGAAGCTTTCTTT,CASSRDRLSDEAFF
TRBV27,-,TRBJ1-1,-,TGTGCCAGCAGTTTCTACGGATTAAACACTGAAGCTTTCTTT,CASSFYGLNTEAFF
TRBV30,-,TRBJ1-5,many,TGTGCCTGGAGTGTACGGGACGCGAATCAGCCCCAGCATTTT,CAWSVRDANQPQHF
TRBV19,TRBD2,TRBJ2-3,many,TGTGCCAGTAGTACGGCTAGCGGGAGGGCAGATACGCAGTATTTT,CASSTASGRADTQYF
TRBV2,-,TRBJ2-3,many,TGTGCCAGCCTGCTAAGGTCGGGAGATACGCAGTATTTT,CASLLRSGDTQYF
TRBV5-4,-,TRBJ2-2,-,TGTGCCAGCAGCTTGGGCCCAAGTAGGGGAAGTATCAACGGGGAGCTGTTTTTT,CASSLGPSRGSINGELFF
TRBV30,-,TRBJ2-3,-,TGTGCCTGGGTGACATCTCTGGCAGATACGCAGTATTTT,CAWVTSLADTQYF
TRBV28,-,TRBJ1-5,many,TGTGCCAGCAGATCGCGGGACACCGATAGCAATCAGCCCCAGCATTTT,CASRSRDTDSNQPQHF
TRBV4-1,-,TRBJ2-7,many,TGCGCCAGCAGCCAAGCCCCCGCAGGCGGTAGCTCCTACGAGCAGTACTTC,CASSQAPAGGSSYEQYF
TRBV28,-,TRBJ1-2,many,TGTGCCAGCAGTTTTGGACTTGGCTATGGCTACACCTTC,CASSFGLGYGYTF
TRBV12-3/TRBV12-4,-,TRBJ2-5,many,TGTGCCAGCAGTTTCCAAAGGACAGCGGCCCCCGAAGAGACCCAGTACTTC,CASSFQRTAAPEETQYF
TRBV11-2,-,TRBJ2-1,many,TGTGCCAGCAGCATCTACAATGAGCAGTTCTTC,CASSIYNEQFF
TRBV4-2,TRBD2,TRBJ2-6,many,TGTGCCAGCAACAGAGGGCGGGGACTAGCTAGTGGGGCCAACGTCCTGACTTTC,CASNRGRGLASGANVLTF
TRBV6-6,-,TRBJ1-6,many,TGTGCCAGCAGCCTAGAGGGATCCGAACGCTCACCCCTCCACTTT,CASSLEGSERSPLHF
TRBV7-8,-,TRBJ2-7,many,TGTGCCAGCAGCTTAGCGCGGACCTACGTGGCCCACGAGCAGTACTTC,CASSLARTYVAHEQYF
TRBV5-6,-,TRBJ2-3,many,TGTGCCAGCAGCCCGGGGAGCGGGAGCACAGATACGCAGTATTTT,CASSPGSGSTDTQYF
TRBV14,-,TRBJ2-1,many,TGTGCCAGCAGCCAATGGACTAATGAGCAGTTCTTC,CASSQWTNEQFF
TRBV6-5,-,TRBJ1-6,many,TGTGCCAGCAGCTCAACCGTGGGATATAATTCACCCCTCCACTTT,CASSSTVGYNSPLHF
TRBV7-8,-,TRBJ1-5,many,TGTGCCAGCAGCTTTGGGGACGGCCAGCCCCAGCATTTT,CASSFGDGQPQHF
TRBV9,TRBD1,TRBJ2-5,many,TGTGCCAGCAGCGTCGGAAGGGGGCTTGAGACCCAGTACTTC,CASSVGRGLETQYF
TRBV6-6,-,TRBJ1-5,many,TGTGCCAGCAGTTACCGCGGACAGTATAGCAATCAGCCCCAGCATTTT,CASSYRGQYSNQPQHF
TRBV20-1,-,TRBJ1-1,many,TGCAGTGCTAGACCACCCGCCAGGGGCACTGAAGCTTTCTTT,CSARPPARGTEAFF
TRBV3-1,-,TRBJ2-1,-,TGTGCCAGCAGCCAAGAGGTTAGGCGAGGTGAGCAGTTCTTC,CASSQEVRRGEQFF
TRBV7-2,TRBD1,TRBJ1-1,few,TGTGCCAGCAGCTTAGGGCAGGGGGCGAACACTGAAGCTTTCTTT,CASSLGQGANTEAFF
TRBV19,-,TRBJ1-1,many,TGTGCCAGTACCGATTGGGGGACGGGGGCCGCTTTCTTT,CASTDWGTGAAFF
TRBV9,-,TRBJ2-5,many,TGTGCCAGCAGCGTAGCTGGAACGGGAGAAGAGACCCAGTACTTC,CASSVAGTGEETQYF
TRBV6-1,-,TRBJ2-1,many,TGTGCCAGCAGTTGGGCGGGCGTTGAGCAGTTCTTC,CASSWAGVEQFF
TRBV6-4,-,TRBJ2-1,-,TGTGCCAGCAGCCGGGACACATCTTACAATGAGCAGTTCTTC,CASSRDTSYNEQFF
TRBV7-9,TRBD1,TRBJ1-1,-,TGTGCCAGCAGCCCCGTGGGACAGGAGAACACTGAAGCTTTCTTT,CASSPVGQENTEAFF
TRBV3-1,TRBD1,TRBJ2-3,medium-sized,TGTGCCAGCAGCCAAGAGGCCCGGGACAGGGTGGCAGATACGCAGTATTTT,CASSQEARDRVADTQYF